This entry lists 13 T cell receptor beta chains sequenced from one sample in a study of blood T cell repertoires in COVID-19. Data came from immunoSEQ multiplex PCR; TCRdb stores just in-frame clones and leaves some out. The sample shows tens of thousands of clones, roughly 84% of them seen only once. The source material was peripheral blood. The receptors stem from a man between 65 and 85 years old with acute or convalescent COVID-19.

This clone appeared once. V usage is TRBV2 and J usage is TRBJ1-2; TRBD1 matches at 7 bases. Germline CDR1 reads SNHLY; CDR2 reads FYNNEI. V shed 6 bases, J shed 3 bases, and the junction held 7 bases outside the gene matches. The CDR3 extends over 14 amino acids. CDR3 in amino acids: CASREDRPYYGYTF. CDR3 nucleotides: TGTGCCAGCAGGGAGGACAGGCCCTACTATGGCTACACCTTC.

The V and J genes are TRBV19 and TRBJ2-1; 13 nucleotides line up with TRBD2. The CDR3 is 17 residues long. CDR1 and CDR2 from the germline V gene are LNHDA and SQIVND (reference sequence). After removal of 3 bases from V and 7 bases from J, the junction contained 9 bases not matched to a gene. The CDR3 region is CASSIRAGLAGQNEQFF. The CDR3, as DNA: TGTGCCAGTAGTATTAGGGCGGGACTAGCGGGGCAGAATGAGCAGTTCTTC.

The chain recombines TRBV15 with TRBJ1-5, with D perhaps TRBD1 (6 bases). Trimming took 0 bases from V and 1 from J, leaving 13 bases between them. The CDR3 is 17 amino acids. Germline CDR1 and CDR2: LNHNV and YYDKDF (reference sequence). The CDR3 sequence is CATSRDAGARSNQPQHF. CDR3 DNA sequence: TGTGCCACCAGCAGAGATGCGGGGGCCAGGAGCAATCAGCCCCAGCATTTT.

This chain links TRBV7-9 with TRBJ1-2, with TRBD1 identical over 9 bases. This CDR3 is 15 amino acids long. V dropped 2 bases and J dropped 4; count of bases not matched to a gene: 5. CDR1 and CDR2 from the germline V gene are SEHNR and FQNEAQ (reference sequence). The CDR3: CASSLRGQGTYGYTF. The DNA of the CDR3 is TGTGCCAGCAGCTTACGCGGACAGGGGACCTATGGCTACACCTTC.

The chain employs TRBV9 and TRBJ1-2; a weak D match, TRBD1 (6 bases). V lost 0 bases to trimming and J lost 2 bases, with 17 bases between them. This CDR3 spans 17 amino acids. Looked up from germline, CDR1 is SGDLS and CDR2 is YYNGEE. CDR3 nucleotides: TGTGCCAGCAGCGTAGAGTCGGCGGCGGGGGCGAACTATGGCTACACCTTC. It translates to CASSVESAAGANYGYTF.

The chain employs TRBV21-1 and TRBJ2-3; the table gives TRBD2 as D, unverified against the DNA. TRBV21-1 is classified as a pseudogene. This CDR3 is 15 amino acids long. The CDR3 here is CARSRGEGLADTQYF. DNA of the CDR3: TGTGCCAGAAGCCGCGGCGAGGGTTTAGCAGATACGCAGTATTTT.

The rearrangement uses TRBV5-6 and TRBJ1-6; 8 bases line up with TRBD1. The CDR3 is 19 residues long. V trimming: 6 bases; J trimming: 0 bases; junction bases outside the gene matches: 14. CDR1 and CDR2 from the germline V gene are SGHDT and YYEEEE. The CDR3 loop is CASNHGMGTGSSYNSPLHF. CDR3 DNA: TGTGCCAGCAATCACGGGATGGGGACAGGCAGCTCCTATAATTCACCCCTCCACTTT.

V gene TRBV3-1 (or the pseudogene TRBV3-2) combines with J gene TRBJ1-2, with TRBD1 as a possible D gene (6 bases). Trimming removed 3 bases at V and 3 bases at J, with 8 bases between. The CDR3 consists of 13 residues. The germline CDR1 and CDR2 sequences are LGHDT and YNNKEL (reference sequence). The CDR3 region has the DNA TGTGCCAGCAGCCAGGGGGCTTACTATGGCTACACCTTC. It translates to CASSQGAYYGYTF.

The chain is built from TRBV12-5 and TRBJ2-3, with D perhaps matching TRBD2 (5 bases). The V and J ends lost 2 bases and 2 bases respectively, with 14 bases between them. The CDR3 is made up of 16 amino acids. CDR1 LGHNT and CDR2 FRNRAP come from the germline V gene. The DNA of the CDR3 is TGTGCTAGTGGTTTGTATGCGGGCTCCAACACAGATACGCAGTATTTT. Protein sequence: CASGLYAGSNTDTQYF.

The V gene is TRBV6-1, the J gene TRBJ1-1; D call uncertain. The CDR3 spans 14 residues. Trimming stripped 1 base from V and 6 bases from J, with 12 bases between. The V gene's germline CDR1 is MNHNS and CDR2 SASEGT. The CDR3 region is CASSEGGFWSEAFF. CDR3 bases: TGTGCCAGCAGTGAAGGAGGGTTTTGGTCTGAAGCTTTCTTT.

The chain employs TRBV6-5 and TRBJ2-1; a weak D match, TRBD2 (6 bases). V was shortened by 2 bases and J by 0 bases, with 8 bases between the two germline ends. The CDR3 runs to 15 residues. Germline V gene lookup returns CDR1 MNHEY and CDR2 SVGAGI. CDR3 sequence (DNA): TGTGCCAGCAGTTACGTAGCGGACTCCTACAATGAGCAGTTCTTC. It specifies CASSYVADSYNEQFF.

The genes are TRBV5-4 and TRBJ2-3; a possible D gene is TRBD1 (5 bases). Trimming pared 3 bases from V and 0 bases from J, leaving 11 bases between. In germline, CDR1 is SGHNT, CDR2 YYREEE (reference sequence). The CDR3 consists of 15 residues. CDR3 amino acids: CASSSPGPSTDTQYF. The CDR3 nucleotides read TGTGCCAGCAGCTCGCCAGGGCCTAGCACAGATACGCAGTATTTT.

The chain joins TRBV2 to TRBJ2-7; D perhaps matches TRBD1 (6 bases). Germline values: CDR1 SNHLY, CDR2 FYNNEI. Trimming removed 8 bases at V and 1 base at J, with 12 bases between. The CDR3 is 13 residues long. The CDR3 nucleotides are TGTGCCAGCGGGGAGACAGGATCCTACGAGCAGTACTTC. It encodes CASGETGSYEQYF.